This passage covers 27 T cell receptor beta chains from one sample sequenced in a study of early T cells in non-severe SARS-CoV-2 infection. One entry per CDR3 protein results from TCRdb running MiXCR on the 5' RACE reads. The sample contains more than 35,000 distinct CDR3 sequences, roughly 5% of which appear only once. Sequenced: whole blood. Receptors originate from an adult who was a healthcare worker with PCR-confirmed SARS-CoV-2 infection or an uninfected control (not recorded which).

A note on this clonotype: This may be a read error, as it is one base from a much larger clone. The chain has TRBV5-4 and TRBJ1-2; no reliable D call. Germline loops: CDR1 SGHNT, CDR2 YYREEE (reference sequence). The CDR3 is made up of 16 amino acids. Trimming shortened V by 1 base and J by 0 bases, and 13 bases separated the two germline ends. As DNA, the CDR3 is TGTGCCAGCAGCTTGTCCGCGGGCTGCTCTAACTATGGCTACACCTTC. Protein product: CASSLSAGCSNYGYTF.

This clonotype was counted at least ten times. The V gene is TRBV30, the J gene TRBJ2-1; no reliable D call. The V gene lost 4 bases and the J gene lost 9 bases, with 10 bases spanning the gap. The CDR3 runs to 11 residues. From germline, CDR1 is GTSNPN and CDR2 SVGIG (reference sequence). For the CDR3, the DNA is TGTGCCTGGACGGACGCGGCTGAGCAGTTCTTC. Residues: CAWTDAAEQFF.

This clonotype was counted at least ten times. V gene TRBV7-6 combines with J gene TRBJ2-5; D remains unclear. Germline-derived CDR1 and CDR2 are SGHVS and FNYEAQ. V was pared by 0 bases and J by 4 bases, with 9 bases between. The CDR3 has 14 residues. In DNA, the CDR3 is TGTGCCAGCAGCTTAGCTCAGTGGGGAGAGACCCAGTACTTC. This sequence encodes CASSLAQWGETQYF.

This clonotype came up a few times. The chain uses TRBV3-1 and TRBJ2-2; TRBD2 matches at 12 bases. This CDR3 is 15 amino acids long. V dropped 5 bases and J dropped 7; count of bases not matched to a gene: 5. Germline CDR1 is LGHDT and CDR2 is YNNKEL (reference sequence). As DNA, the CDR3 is TGTGCCAGCAGCTGGACTAGCGGGGTAGGCGGGGAGCTGTTTTTT. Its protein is CASSWTSGVGGELFF.

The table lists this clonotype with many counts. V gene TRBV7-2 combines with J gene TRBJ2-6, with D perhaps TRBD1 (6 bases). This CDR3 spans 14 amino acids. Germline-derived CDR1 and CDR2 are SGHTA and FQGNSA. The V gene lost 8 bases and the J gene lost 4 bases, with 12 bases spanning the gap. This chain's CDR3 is CASGRGSGANVLTF. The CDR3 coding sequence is TGTGCCAGCGGTAGGGGGAGCGGGGCCAACGTCCTGACTTTC.

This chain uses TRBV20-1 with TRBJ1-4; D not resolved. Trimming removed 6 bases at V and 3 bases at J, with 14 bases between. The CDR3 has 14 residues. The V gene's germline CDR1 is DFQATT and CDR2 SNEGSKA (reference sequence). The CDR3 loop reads CSAHSETPNEKLFF. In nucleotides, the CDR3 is TGCAGTGCCCATTCCGAGACCCCTAATGAAAAACTGTTTTTT.

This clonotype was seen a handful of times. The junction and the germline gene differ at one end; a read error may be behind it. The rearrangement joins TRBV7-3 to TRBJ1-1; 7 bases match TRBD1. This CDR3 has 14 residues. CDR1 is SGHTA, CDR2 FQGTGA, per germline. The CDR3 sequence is CANSLTQGDTEAFF. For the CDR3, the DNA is TGTGCCAACAGCTTAACGCAGGGGGATACTGAAGCTTTCTTT.

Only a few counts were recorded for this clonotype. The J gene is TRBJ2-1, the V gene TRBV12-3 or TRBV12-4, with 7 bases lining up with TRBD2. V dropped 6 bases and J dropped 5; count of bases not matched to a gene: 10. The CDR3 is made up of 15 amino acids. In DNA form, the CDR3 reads TGTGCCAGCAGCCCGTTCGCGGGAGTTAACAATGAGCAGTTCTTC. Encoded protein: CASSPFAGVNNEQFF.

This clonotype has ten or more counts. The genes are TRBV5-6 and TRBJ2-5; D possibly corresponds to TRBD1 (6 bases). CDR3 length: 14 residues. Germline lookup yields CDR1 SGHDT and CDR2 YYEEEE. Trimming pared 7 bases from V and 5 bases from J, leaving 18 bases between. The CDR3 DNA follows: TGTGCCAGCGGAAGACAATACCAGGGGGAGACCCAGTACTTC. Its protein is CASGRQYQGETQYF.

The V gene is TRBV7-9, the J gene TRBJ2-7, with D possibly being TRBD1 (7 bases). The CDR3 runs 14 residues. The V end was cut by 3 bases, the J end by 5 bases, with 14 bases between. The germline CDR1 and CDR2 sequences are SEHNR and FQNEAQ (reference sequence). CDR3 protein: CASSLAGQTDEQYF. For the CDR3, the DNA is TGTGCCAGCAGCTTGGCGGGACAGACAGACGAGCAGTACTTC.

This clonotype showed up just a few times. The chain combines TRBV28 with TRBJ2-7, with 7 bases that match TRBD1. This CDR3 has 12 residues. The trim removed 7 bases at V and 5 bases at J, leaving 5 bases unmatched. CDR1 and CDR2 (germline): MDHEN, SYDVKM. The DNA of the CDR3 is TGTGCCAGCACAGACAGGGACCACGAGCAGTACTTC. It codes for CASTDRDHEQYF.

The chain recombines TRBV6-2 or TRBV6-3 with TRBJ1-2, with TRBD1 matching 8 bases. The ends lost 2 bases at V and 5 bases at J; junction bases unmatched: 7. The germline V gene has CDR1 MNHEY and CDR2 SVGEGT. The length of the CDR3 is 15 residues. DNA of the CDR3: TGTGCCAGCAGTTACCCGCAAGGACAGGGATATGGCTACACCTTC. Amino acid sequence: CASSYPQGQGYGYTF.

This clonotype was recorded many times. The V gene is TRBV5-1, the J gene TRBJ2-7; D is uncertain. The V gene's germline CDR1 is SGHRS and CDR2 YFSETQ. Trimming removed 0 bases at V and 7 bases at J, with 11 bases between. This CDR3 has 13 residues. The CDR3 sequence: CASSLGRVGEQYF. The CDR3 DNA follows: TGCGCCAGCAGCTTGGGACGGGTTGGGGAGCAGTACTTC.

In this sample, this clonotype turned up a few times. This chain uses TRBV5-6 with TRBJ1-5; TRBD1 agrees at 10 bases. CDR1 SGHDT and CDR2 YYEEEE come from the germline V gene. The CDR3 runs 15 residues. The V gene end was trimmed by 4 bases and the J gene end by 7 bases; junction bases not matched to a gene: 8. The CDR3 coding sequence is TGTGCCAGCAGCCCTTGGGAGACAGGGGGCCAGCCCCAGCATTTT. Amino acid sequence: CASSPWETGGQPQHF. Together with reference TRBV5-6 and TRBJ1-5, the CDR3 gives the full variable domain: DAGVTQSPTHLIKTRGQQVTLRCSPKSGHDTVSWYQQALGQGPQFIFQYYEEEERQRGNFPDRFSGHQFPNYSSELNVNALLLGDSALYLCASSPWETGGQPQHFGDGTRLSIL.

CDR3 coding DNA: TGTGCCAGCAGTCCGAGTAGCTATGGCTACACCTTC. Translating it yields CASSPSSYGYTF. The chain carries TRBV12-3 or TRBV12-4 and TRBJ1-2, with no clear D. Trimming removed 5 bases from V and 4 bases from J, with 8 bases in between. The CDR3 length is 12 residues.

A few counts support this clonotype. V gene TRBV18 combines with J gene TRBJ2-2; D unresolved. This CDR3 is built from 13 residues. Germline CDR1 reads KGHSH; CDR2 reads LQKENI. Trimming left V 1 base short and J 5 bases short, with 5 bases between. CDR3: CASSPLWTGELFF. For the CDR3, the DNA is TGTGCCAGCTCACCACTGTGGACCGGGGAGCTGTTTTTT.

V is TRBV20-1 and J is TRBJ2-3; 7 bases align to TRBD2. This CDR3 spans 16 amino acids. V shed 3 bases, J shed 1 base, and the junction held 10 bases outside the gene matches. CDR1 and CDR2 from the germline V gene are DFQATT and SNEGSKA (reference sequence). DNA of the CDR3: TGCAGTGCTAGGTCACTATCAAGCGGGGGCACAGATACGCAGTATTTT. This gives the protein CSARSLSSGGTDTQYF.

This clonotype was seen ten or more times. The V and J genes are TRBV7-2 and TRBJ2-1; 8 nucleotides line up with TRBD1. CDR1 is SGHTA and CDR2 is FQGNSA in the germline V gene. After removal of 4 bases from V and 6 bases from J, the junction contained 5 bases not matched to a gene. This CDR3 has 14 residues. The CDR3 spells CASSSTGDVNEQFF. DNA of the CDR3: TGTGCCAGCAGCTCGACAGGGGATGTCAATGAGCAGTTCTTC.

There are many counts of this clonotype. CDR3 residues: CATASSYNSPLHF. As DNA, the CDR3 is TGTGCCACAGCGAGCTCCTATAATTCACCCCTCCACTTT. This chain connects TRBV12-3 or TRBV12-4 to TRBJ1-6; D ambiguous. The CDR3 runs to 13 residues. The V gene lost 10 bases and the J gene lost 0 bases, with 7 bases spanning the gap.

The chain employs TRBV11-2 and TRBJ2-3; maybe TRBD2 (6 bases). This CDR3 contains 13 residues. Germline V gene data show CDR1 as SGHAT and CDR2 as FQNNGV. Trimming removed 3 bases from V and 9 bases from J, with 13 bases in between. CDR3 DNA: TGTGCCAGCAGCTTTTCCGTACGGGGGACGCAGTATTTT. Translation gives CASSFSVRGTQYF.

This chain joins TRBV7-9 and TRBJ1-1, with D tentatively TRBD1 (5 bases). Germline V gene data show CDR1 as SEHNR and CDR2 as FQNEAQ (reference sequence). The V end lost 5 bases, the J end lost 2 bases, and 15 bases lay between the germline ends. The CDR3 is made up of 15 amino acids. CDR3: CASSPLYGTNTEAFF. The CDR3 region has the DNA TGTGCCAGCAGCCCCCTCTACGGGACCAACACTGAAGCTTTCTTT.

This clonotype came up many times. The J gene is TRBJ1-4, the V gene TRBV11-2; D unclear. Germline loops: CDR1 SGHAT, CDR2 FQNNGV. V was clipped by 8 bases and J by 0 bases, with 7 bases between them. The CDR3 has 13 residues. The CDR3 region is CASAASTNEKLFF. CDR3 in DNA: TGTGCCAGCGCAGCCTCAACTAATGAAAAACTGTTTTTT. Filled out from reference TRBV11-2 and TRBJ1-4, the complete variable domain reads EAGVAQSPRYKIIEKRQSVAFWCNPISGHATLYWYQQILGQGPKLLIQFQNNGVVDDSQLPKDRFSAERLKGVDSTLKIQPAKLEDSAVYLCASAASTNEKLFFGSGTQLSVL.

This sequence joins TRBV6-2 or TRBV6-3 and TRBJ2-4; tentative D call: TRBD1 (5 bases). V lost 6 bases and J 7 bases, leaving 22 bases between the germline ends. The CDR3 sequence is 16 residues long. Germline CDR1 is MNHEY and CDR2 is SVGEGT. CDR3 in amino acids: CASSPRVAWGLNIQYF. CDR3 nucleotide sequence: TGTGCCAGCAGCCCCCGGGTCGCCTGGGGCCTGAACATTCAGTACTTC.

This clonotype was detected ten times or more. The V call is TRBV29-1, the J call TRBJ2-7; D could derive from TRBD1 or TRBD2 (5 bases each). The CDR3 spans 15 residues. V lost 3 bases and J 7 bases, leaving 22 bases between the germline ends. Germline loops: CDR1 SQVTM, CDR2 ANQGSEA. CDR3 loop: CSVDSLPGLRVEQYF. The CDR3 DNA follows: TGCAGCGTTGATTCTCTTCCGGGGCTCAGGGTAGAGCAGTACTTC.

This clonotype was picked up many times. The CDR3 spells CSARKTMDTLSYEQYF. CDR3 nucleotides: TGCAGTGCTAGGAAGACAATGGACACCCTCTCCTACGAGCAGTACTTC. The chain uses TRBV20-1 and TRBJ2-7; D is possibly TRBD1 (5 bases). With 3 bases removed from V and 0 bases from J, the gap between germline ends came to 18 bases. CDR3 length: 16 residues. Germline CDR1 is DFQATT and CDR2 is SNEGSKA (reference sequence).

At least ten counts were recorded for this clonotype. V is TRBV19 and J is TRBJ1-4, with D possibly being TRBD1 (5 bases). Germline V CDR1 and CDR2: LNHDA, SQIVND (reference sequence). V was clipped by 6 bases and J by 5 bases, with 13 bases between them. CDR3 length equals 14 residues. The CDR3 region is CASREGRGNEKLFF. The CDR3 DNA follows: TGTGCCAGTAGAGAGGGACGAGGGAATGAAAAACTGTTTTTT.

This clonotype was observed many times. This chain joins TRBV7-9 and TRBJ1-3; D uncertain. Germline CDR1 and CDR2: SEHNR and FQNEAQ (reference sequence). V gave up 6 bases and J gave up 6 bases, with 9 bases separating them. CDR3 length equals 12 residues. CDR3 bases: TGTGCCAGCAGTATTGGCGAAAACACCATATATTTT. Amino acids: CASSIGENTIYF.